This T cell receptor (beta chain) emerged from a study of radiotherapy plus CTLA-4 blockade in lung cancer. The overall study: Of all patients, approximately 17% responded objectively and approximately 31% showed disease control.

In this sample, this clone turned up once. Chemo-refractory metastatic non-small-cell lung cancer patients received focal radiation with ipilimumab CTLA-4 blockade. CDR3 length: 12 residues. V was shortened by 8 bases and J by 0 bases, with 10 bases between the two germline ends. Germline V CDR1 and CDR2: SQVTM, ANQGSEA. Assay: immunoSEQ multiplex PCR; the TCRdb copy retains only in-frame clones and omits some. The sample shows more than 40,000 clones, approximately 79% of them seen only once. Sequencing was performed on peripheral blood, taken from a patient treated with radiotherapy plus ipilimumab. The receptor was derived from a human donor with non-small cell lung cancer who had stable disease on radiotherapy plus ipilimumab. The V gene is TRBV29-1, the J gene TRBJ1-1; no firm D call. The CDR3 sequence: CSYQILNTEAFF. The DNA for the CDR3 is TGCAGCTATCAGATTTTGAACACTGAAGCTTTCTTT.